The present entry profiles one T cell receptor (beta chain) with its context. No antigen is known for it. The data stem from a study of cytomegalovirus exposure and HLA in healthy donors. The germline CDR1 and CDR2 sequences are SGHVS and FQNEAQ. The V and J ends lost 1 base and 4 bases, in that order; junction bases with no gene match: 9. This CDR3 region has 17 residues. Study results and limitations: The authors later found TCR association rates varying by HLA locus, with DRB1 most and HLA-C fewest. Investigators reported 150 to 200 TCR beta chains as tied to cytomegalovirus.

It was with 60 Vbeta and 13 Jbeta primers that the PCR ran. Study processing details: A later analysis counted approximately 80 million unique TCR beta chains, about 10 million shared. TCRdb keeps only in-frame clones here, not all; method: immunoSEQ multiplex PCR. V, J and clone size derive from that table, while D and trimming were established from the DNA sequence. The sample contains about 120,000 clones, 8.5% to 10% of which appear only once. The chain is built from TRBV7-8 and TRBJ2-4, with 8 bases identical to TRBD2. What was sequenced was PBMCs. The clonotype comes from a man younger than 45 in good health and CMV-seronegative. The CDR3 loop reads CASSLGLLAAPKNIQYF. The CDR3 DNA reads TGTGCCAGCAGCTTAGGTTTACTAGCGGCTCCGAAAAACATTCAGTACTTC.